The 15 T cell receptor beta chains below were found in one sample sequenced in a study of cytomegalovirus exposure and HLA in healthy donors. In the PCR, 60 Vbeta and 13 Jbeta primers were used. The method was immunoSEQ multiplex PCR; TCRdb's version includes in-frame clones alone and lacks a portion of them. The sample shows tens of thousands of clones, about four fifths of them seen only once. Specimen: PBMCs. The receptors come from a young man in good health and CMV-seropositive.

This chain links TRBV29-1 with TRBJ1-1, with no clear D. V dropped 4 bases and J dropped 1 base, with 10 bases sitting between them. From germline, CDR1 is SQVTM and CDR2 ANQGSEA. The CDR3 loop spans 13 amino acids. The CDR3 DNA follows: TGCAGCGTTGTTGGGAGAGCGAACACTGAAGCTTTCTTT. Residues: CSVVGRANTEAFF.

The rearrangement joins TRBV9 to TRBJ1-4, with no clear D. The CDR3 is 15 residues long. Trimming removed 3 bases at V and 7 bases at J, with 16 bases between. CDR1 SGDLS and CDR2 YYNGEE come from the germline V gene. CDR3 region: CASSEGGMWGEKLFF. The CDR3 nucleotides are TGTGCCAGCAGCGAGGGAGGGATGTGGGGTGAAAAACTGTTTTTT.

The chain is built from TRBV7-6 and TRBJ2-3; unclear D gene. CDR1 and CDR2 (germline): SGHVS, FNYEAQ. Trimming left V 5 bases short and J 4 bases short, with 10 bases between. This CDR3 region has 13 residues. The CDR3: CASSPTRADTQYF. The CDR3 coding sequence is TGTGCCAGCAGCCCCACCCGGGCAGATACGCAGTATTTT.

V and J are TRBV10-3 and TRBJ2-2, with D maybe TRBD1 (7 bases). There are 14 residues in the CDR3. Germline V gene data show CDR1 as ENHRY and CDR2 as SYGVKD. V gave up 11 bases and J gave up 2 bases, with 15 bases separating them. The CDR3 loop reads CAARQGGNTGELFF. Written as DNA, the CDR3 is TGTGCCGCTCGACAGGGAGGCAACACCGGGGAGCTGTTTTTT.

This clone was seen just once. The chain has TRBV29-1 and TRBJ1-1, with 8 bases fitting TRBD1. The CDR3 covers 14 residues. Germline CDR1 reads SQVTM; CDR2 reads ANQGSEA. The trim removed 4 bases at V and 3 bases at J, leaving 7 bases unmatched. CDR3 sequence reads: CSVGRGLMDTEAFF. The CDR3 coding sequence is TGCAGCGTTGGCAGGGGGCTGATGGACACTGAAGCTTTCTTT.

This chain uses TRBV6-1 with TRBJ2-3, with D perhaps matching TRBD2 (6 bases). Trimming removed 6 bases at V and 1 base at J, with 14 bases between. The CDR3 spans 15 residues. The V gene's germline CDR1 is MNHNS and CDR2 SASEGT. The CDR3 is CASSGGSGGTDTQYF. CDR3 DNA sequence: TGTGCCAGCAGCGGAGGTTCGGGGGGCACAGATACGCAGTATTTT.

The V call is TRBV6-6, the J call TRBJ1-5; TRBD1 matches at 9 bases. In germline, CDR1 is MNHNY, CDR2 SVGAGI (reference sequence). The CDR3 has 15 amino acids. The trim removed 4 bases at V and 6 bases at J, leaving 7 bases unmatched. This CDR3 is CASSSTGTGIQPQHF. CDR3 bases: TGTGCCAGCAGTTCAACCGGGACAGGGATTCAGCCCCAGCATTTT.

This clone turned up a few times. This chain joins TRBV25-1 and TRBJ1-1; a possible D gene is TRBD1 (6 bases). This CDR3 spans 16 amino acids. Deletions cut 1 base from V and 1 base from J, with 13 bases between. CDR1 and CDR2 (germline): MGHDK, SYGVNS. The CDR3 DNA is TGTGCCAGCAGTGAATGGGATAGGGGGGGGAACACTGAAGCTTTCTTT. This translates into CASSEWDRGGNTEAFF.

The rearrangement uses TRBV12-2 and TRBJ2-7; the D segment call TRBD2 is taken from the table without a DNA check. TRBV12-2 is marked as a pseudogene. This CDR3 spans 12 amino acids. The CDR3: CASPLRRDEQYF. The CDR3 DNA follows: TGTGCAAGTCCCTTGCGACGGGACGAGCAGTACTTC.

This clone was observed once. The chain couples TRBV6-5 to TRBJ1-1, with no clear D. The V gene's germline CDR1 is MNHEY and CDR2 SVGAGI. The CDR3 is made up of 13 amino acids. The V and J ends lost 7 bases and 4 bases respectively, with 13 bases between them. The CDR3 here is CASMRVFGTEAFF. CDR3 in DNA: TGTGCCAGCATGAGAGTCTTCGGCACTGAAGCTTTCTTT.

This clone was found a few times. The chain combines TRBV28 with TRBJ2-7, with D possibly matching TRBD1 (5 bases). Trimming took 2 bases from V and 1 from J, leaving 12 bases between them. Germline V lookup: CDR1 MDHEN, CDR2 SYDVKM. The CDR3 runs to 15 residues. CDR3 in amino acids: CASSLSSGRSYEQYF. CDR3 sequence (DNA): TGTGCCAGCAGTTTAAGTTCAGGGCGGTCCTACGAGCAGTACTTC.

This clone was seen a single time. The chain combines TRBV28 with TRBJ2-3, with D tentatively TRBD2 (5 bases). This CDR3 is 15 amino acids long. The V end was cut by 5 bases, the J end by 3 bases, with 15 bases between. The germline V gene has CDR1 MDHEN and CDR2 SYDVKM. CDR3 coding DNA: TGTGCCAGCAGTCCGCCTGCCCGGGGTACAGATACGCAGTATTTT. It translates to CASSPPARGTDTQYF.

This clone was counted once. The gene calls are TRBV10-2 and TRBJ1-1; 7 nucleotides agree with TRBD1. CDR1 is WSHSY and CDR2 is SAAADI in the germline V gene. The CDR3 covers 14 residues. J lost 4 bases, V lost 2 bases, and 4 bases had no gene match. The DNA for the CDR3 is TGCGCCAGCAGTGAGCAGGGGGAACGCACTGAAGCTTTCTTT. Translation gives CASSEQGERTEAFF.

This clone was observed a few times. The V call is TRBV5-4, the J call TRBJ2-6, with a possible D match to TRBD1 (5 bases). The CDR3 covers 16 residues. V lost 2 bases, J lost 0 bases, and 9 bases lay in between. Germline V lookup: CDR1 SGHNT, CDR2 YYREEE (reference sequence). CDR3 in DNA: TGTGCCAGCAGCTTAGTCAGGGACTCTGGGGCCAACGTCCTGACTTTC. Translating it yields CASSLVRDSGANVLTF.

The chain employs TRBV25-1 and TRBJ1-6; D possibly corresponds to TRBD1 (5 bases). Germline-derived CDR1 and CDR2 are MGHDK and SYGVNS. The V gene lost 4 bases and the J gene lost 0 bases, with 7 bases spanning the gap. The CDR3 sequence is 15 residues long. The CDR3: CASSVGVSYNSPLHF. For the CDR3, the DNA is TGTGCCAGCAGTGTAGGGGTCTCCTATAATTCACCCCTCCACTTT.